A selection of T cell receptor beta chains follows, all from one sample in a study of CD8 T cells in Susac syndrome. From the immunoSEQ multiplex PCR reads, TCRdb called clonotypes with MiXCR, one entry per CDR3 protein. The sample consists of roughly 150,000 distinct CDR3 sequences, around 93% of them appearing once. Sequencing was done on a sample of CD4+ T cells from PBMCs. These receptors came from a human donor in good health. Both conserved end residues are part of each CDR3. The order of the fields is CDR3 DNA, CDR3 protein, D gene, V gene, clone size, J gene. D genes are given only for firm matches. Part of the rows lack a size; the others show once, few, many or a class for expanded clones.

DNA: TGTGCCAGCAGTGATAGGGGGGGCCCCTACGAGCAGTACTTC
CDR3: CASSDRGGPYEQYF
D: -
V: TRBV2
size: once
J: TRBJ2-7

DNA: TGTGCCAGCAGCTTAGCGGGGGGGCCTTCAGATACGCAGTATTTT
CDR3: CASSLAGGPSDTQYF
D: -
V: TRBV7-9
size: -
J: TRBJ2-3

DNA: TGTGCCGCCAAAACAGGGCCGCGCCGCACAGATACGCAGTATTTT
CDR3: CAAKTGPRRTDTQYF
D: -
V: TRBV10-3
size: -
J: TRBJ2-3

DNA: TGTGCCAGCAGTCGCCGGGGCTACAGGTACGAGCAGTACTTC
CDR3: CASSRRGYRYEQYF
D: -
V: TRBV27
size: -
J: TRBJ2-7

DNA: TGTGCCATCAGCAGGGAAATCAATCGGTCACCCCTCCACTTT
CDR3: CAISREINRSPLHF
D: -
V: TRBV10-3
size: -
J: TRBJ1-6

DNA: TGTGCCAGCAGTCAAGCGGGGACAGGTTCCTACGAGCAGTACTTC
CDR3: CASSQAGTGSYEQYF
D: -
V: TRBV7-2
size: once
J: TRBJ2-7

DNA: TGCAGTGCTAGCGACGGGACAGGGCGGAGTGGCTACACCTTC
CDR3: CSASDGTGRSGYTF
D: TRBD1
V: TRBV20-1
size: -
J: TRBJ1-2

DNA: TGTGCCAGCAATCAAAGACAAGAGACCCAGTACTTC
CDR3: CASNQRQETQYF
D: -
V: TRBV2
size: -
J: TRBJ2-5

DNA: TGTGCCAGCACCTTGGCCGGGGGGACTGAAGCTTTCTTT
CDR3: CASTLAGGTEAFF
D: -
V: TRBV6-1
size: -
J: TRBJ1-1

DNA: TGTGCCAGCAGGCGACACACCGGGACCGCACAGTATGGCTACACCTTC
CDR3: CASRRHTGTAQYGYTF
D: -
V: TRBV12-3/TRBV12-4
size: -
J: TRBJ1-2

DNA: TGTGCCGCTCTTAGGTTTAAAGGGGCGTGCAATCAGCCCCAGCATTTT
CDR3: CAALRFKGACNQPQHF
D: -
V: TRBV5-5
size: -
J: TRBJ1-5

DNA: TGTGCCAGCAGCGGACTCCGAAGCTCTGGGGCCAACGTCCTGACTTTC
CDR3: CASSGLRSSGANVLTF
D: -
V: TRBV6-1
size: -
J: TRBJ2-6

DNA: TGCGCCAGCAGCCTAGGGCTACAGGGGGTAAATGGCTACACCTTC
CDR3: CASSLGLQGVNGYTF
D: TRBD1
V: TRBV4-1
size: -
J: TRBJ1-2

DNA: TGTGCCAGCAGTCCGAGGGGGCGAAGCACTGAAGCTTTCTTT
CDR3: CASSPRGRSTEAFF
D: TRBD1
V: TRBV6-5
size: -
J: TRBJ1-1

DNA: TGTGCCTGGACAGGCATCACAGATACGCAGTATTTT
CDR3: CAWTGITDTQYF
D: -
V: TRBV30
size: -
J: TRBJ2-3

DNA: TGTGCCAGCAGTGAGTTAGTAGGGGACACTGAAGCTTTCTTT
CDR3: CASSELVGDTEAFF
D: -
V: TRBV2
size: -
J: TRBJ1-1

DNA: TGTGCCTGGAGTTCCACTCATGTTCAGCCCCAGCATTTT
CDR3: CAWSSTHVQPQHF
D: -
V: TRBV30
size: -
J: TRBJ1-5

DNA: TGTGCCAGCAGCCCTGTGGGCAAAGCTAATGAAAAACTGTTTTTT
CDR3: CASSPVGKANEKLFF
D: -
V: TRBV6-5
size: -
J: TRBJ1-4

DNA: TGTGCCAGCAGACGCGACTACGAGCAGTACTTC
CDR3: CASRRDYEQYF
D: -
V: TRBV12-3/TRBV12-4
size: -
J: TRBJ2-7

DNA: TGTGCCAGCAGCTTTAGCGGGGTTAAGGCAGATACGCAGTATTTT
CDR3: CASSFSGVKADTQYF
D: TRBD2
V: TRBV7-6
size: -
J: TRBJ2-3

DNA: TGTGCCAGCAGGAGAAATCCACAGGGAATCGGTAATTCACCCCTCCACTTT
CDR3: CASRRNPQGIGNSPLHF
D: -
V: TRBV6-1
size: -
J: TRBJ1-6

DNA: TGTGCCAGCAGCTTATCCCACCAAGAGACCCAGTACTTC
CDR3: CASSLSHQETQYF
D: -
V: TRBV11-2
size: -
J: TRBJ2-5

DNA: TGTGCCAGCAGCCCCTTAGCGGGGAGGGATACGCAGTATTTT
CDR3: CASSPLAGRDTQYF
D: TRBD2
V: TRBV7-2
size: -
J: TRBJ2-3

DNA: TGCGCCAGCAGCCGGGTCCTAGCGGGGGGCCGTGGGGATACGCAGTATTTT
CDR3: CASSRVLAGGRGDTQYF
D: TRBD2
V: TRBV5-1
size: -
J: TRBJ2-3

DNA: TGCAGCTTAAGACAGGGGGGGACTCTGAACACTGAAGCTTTCTTT
CDR3: CSLRQGGTLNTEAFF
D: TRBD1
V: TRBV29-1
size: -
J: TRBJ1-1

DNA: TGTGCCAGCAGTGCTAGCGGGTTGTCTTACGAGCAGTACTTC
CDR3: CASSASGLSYEQYF
D: TRBD2
V: TRBV2
size: -
J: TRBJ2-7

DNA: TGTGCCAGCAGCGTAGGGATCTCCTACGAGCAGTACTTC
CDR3: CASSVGISYEQYF
D: -
V: TRBV9
size: -
J: TRBJ2-7

DNA: TGCAGCGTTGAAGTGTCCGGTCCATTCTACGAGCAGTACTTC
CDR3: CSVEVSGPFYEQYF
D: -
V: TRBV29-1
size: -
J: TRBJ2-7

DNA: TGCGCCAGCAGCCAAGACGCAACGAAAGAAGGGCATCAGCCCCAGCATTTT
CDR3: CASSQDATKEGHQPQHF
D: -
V: TRBV4-1
size: -
J: TRBJ1-5

DNA: TGTGCCAGCAGCGTCGTGACGAGTGGCTACACCTTC
CDR3: CASSVVTSGYTF
D: -
V: TRBV9
size: -
J: TRBJ1-2

DNA: TGTGCCACCGGACGGCCTAATGAAAAACTGTTTTTT
CDR3: CATGRPNEKLFF
D: -
V: TRBV7-9
size: -
J: TRBJ1-4

DNA: TGTGCCAGCAACTCTGGGGCCAACGTCCTGACTTTC
CDR3: CASNSGANVLTF
D: -
V: TRBV6-1
size: -
J: TRBJ2-6